This T cell receptor beta chain was recorded in a study of blood T cell repertoires in COVID-19. The CDR3 runs 16 residues. Trimming cost V 3 bases and J 1 base, with 13 bases left between them. CDR1 is SGHTA and CDR2 is FQGNSA in the germline V gene. Libraries were prepared by immunoSEQ multiplex PCR; TCRdb keeps only in-frame clonotypes and omits some of them. The sample lists tens of thousands of clones; roughly 78% were seen once. The sequencing sample was made of peripheral blood. V gene TRBV7-2 combines with J gene TRBJ2-1, with a tentative D call TRBD2 (5 bases). The source of this sequence is a woman of 80 years or more with acute or convalescent COVID-19. For the CDR3, the DNA is TGTGCCAGCAGCTTTTCTGGAACGGGGTCCTACAATGAGCAGTTCTTC. Encoded protein: CASSFSGTGSYNEQFF. Using reference TRBV7-2 and TRBJ2-1 for the parts outside the CDR3, the full variable domain is GAGVSQSPSNKVTEKGKDVELRCDPISGHTALYWYRQSLGQGLEFLIYFQGNSAPDKSGLPSDRFSAERTGGSVSTLTIQRTQQEDSAVYLCASSFSGTGSYNEQFFGPGTRLTVL.